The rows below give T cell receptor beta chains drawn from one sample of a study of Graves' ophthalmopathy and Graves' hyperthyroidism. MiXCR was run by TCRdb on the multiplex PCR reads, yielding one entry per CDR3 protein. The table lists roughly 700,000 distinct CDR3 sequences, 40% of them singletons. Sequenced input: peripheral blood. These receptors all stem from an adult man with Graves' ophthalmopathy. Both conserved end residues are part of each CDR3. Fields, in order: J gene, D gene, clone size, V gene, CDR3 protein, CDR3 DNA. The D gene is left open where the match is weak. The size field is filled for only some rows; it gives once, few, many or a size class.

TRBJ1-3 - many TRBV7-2 CASSVTGSGNTIYF TGCGCCAGCAGCGTGACAGGCTCTGGAAACACCATATATTTT
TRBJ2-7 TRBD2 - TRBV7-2 CASSQRRGGTDEQYF TGCGCCAGCAGCCAGCGGCGGGGGGGGACCGACGAGCAGTACTTC
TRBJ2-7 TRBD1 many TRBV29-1 CSVVPTGTVYEQYF TGCAGCGTTGTGCCAACGGGGACAGTCTACGAGCAGTACTTC
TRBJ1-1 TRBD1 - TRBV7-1 CASADRGPLNTEAFF TGTGCCAGCGCGGACAGGGGGCCTTTGAACACTGAAGCTTTCTTT
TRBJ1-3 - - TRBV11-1 CASSESRTEVSGNTIYF TGTGCCAGCAGTGAGTCCCGGACAGAAGTCTCTGGAAACACCATATATTTT
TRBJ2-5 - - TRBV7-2 CASSLAGAPEAQYF TGTGCCAGCAGCTTAGCGGGGGCTCCGGAGGCCCAGTACTTC
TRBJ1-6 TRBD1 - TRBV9 CASRPGQGWSPLHF TGTGCCAGCAGACCCGGACAGGGTTGGTCACCCCTCCACTTT
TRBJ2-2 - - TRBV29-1 CSVEGGELFF TGCAGCGTTGAAGGCGGGGAGCTGTTTTTT
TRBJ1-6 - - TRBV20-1 CSARERVRTAGVWNSPLHF TGCAGTGCTAGAGAACGGGTCCGGACAGCGGGGGTTTGGAATTCACCCCTCCACTTT
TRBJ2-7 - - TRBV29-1 CSLRTDLSYEQYF TGCAGCTTGCGGACAGACCTCTCCTACGAGCAGTACTTC
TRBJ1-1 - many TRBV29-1 CSVGQGTSEAFF TGCAGCGTTGGGCAGGGGACAAGTGAAGCTTTCTTT
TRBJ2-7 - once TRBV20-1 CSARDPVISYEQYF TGCAGTGCTAGAGATCCGGTAATATCCTACGAGCAGTACTTC
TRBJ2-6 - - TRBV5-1 CASRHLVVRGVSGANVLTF TGTGCCAGCAGACACCTTGTAGTCAGGGGAGTATCTGGGGCCAACGTCCTGACTTTC
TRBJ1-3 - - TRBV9 CASSVRTEWSGNTIYF TGTGCCAGCAGCGTTCGGACGGAGTGGTCTGGAAACACCATATATTTT
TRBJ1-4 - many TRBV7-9 CASSPDYGGLDEKLFF TGTGCCAGCAGCCCTGATTATGGCGGACTAGATGAAAAACTGTTTTTT
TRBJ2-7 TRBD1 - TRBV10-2 CASRAPGRGREQYF TGCGCCAGCAGGGCCCCGGGCAGGGGGCGCGAGCAGTACTTC
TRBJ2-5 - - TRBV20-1 CSAHLGAVQETQYF TGCAGTGCCCACCTTGGGGCAGTCCAAGAGACCCAGTACTTC
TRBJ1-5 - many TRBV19 CATTYRDTSYSNQPQHF TGTGCCACCACCTACCGGGACACCTCCTATAGCAATCAGCCCCAGCATTTT
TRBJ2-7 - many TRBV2 CASSEALVKAGLVYEQYF TGTGCCAGCAGTGAAGCGCTGGTGAAAGCGGGTTTAGTTTACGAGCAGTACTTC
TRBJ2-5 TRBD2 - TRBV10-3 CASSWTSGEQETQYF TGTGCCAGCAGTTGGACTAGCGGGGAACAAGAGACCCAGTACTTC
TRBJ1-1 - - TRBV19 CAWRASFRDNTEAFF TGTGCCTGGAGAGCTTCGTTCAGGGATAACACTGAAGCTTTCTTT
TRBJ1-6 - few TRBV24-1 CASSLLGPENNSPLHF TGTGCCAGCAGCCTATTAGGGCCAGAGAATAATTCACCCCTCCACTTT
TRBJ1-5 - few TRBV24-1 CASSSPVRGQPQHF TGTGCCAGCAGTTCCCCGGTCAGGGGTCAGCCCCAGCATTTT
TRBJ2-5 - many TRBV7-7 CASSLARGTETQYF TGTGCTAGCAGCTTAGCGCGAGGAACAGAGACCCAGTACTTC
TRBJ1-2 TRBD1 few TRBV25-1 CASSSIGTGGYGYTF TGTGCCAGCAGTTCCATCGGCACAGGGGGCTATGGCTACACCTTC
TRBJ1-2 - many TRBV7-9 CASSLAANGYTF TGTGCCAGCAGCTTAGCGGCAAATGGCTACACCTTC
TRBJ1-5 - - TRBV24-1 CATSDPGSVQPQHF TGTGCCACCAGTGACCCAGGGAGTGTTCAGCCCCAGCATTTT
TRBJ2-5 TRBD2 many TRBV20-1 CSASGTSELETQYF TGCAGTGCTTCCGGGACTAGCGAGTTGGAGACCCAGTACTTC
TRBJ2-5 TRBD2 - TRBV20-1 CSARSVAGTLGTQYF TGCAGTGCTAGATCAGTAGCGGGAACTTTGGGGACCCAGTACTTC
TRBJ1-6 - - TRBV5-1 CASSLGWQGVSPLHF TGTGCCAGCAGCTTGGGTTGGCAGGGCGTTTCACCCCTCCACTTT
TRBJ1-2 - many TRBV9 CASSSTGRAYGYTF TGTGCCAGCAGCTCCACCGGGAGAGCGTACGGCTACACCTTC
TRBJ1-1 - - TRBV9 CASSEIGGDTEAFF TGTGCCAGCAGTGAGATAGGGGGGGACACTGAAGCTTTCTTT
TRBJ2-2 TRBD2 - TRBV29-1 CSVSGLAGNTGELFF TGCAGCGTTTCGGGACTAGCGGGAAACACCGGGGAGCTGTTTTTT
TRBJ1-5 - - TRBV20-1 CSARAGDFDQPQHF TGCAGTGCTAGGGCCGGGGATTTCGATCAGCCCCAGCATTTT
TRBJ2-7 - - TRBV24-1 CATSDPGYSYEQYF TGTGCCACCAGTGACCCGGGATATTCCTACGAGCAGTACTTC
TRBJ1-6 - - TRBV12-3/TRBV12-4 CASSYGNPGHNNSPLHF TGTGCCAGCAGTTACGGAAACCCGGGACACAATAATTCACCCCTCCACTTT
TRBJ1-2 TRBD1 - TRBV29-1 CAWSTWTGDGYTF TGTGCCTGGAGTACATGGACAGGGGACGGCTACACCTTC
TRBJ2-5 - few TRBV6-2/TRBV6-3 CASSYSEVLQETQYF TGTGCCAGCAGTTACTCGGAGGTCCTCCAAGAGACCCAGTACTTC
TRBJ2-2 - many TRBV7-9 CASSSQATGELFF TGTGCCAGCAGCTCCCAGGCCACCGGGGAGCTGTTTTTT
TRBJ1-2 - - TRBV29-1 CSVGTEEGYTF TGCAGCGTTGGGACAGAAGAAGGCTACACCTTC
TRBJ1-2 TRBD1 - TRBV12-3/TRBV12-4 CASSLTPDRGYGYTF TGTGCCAGCAGTTTAACCCCGGACAGGGGGTATGGCTACACCTTC
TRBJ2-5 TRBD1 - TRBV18 CASSPPTGQETQYF TGTGCCAGCTCACCACCGACAGGGCAAGAGACCCAGTACTTC
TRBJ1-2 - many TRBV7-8 CASSLENRPVSYGYTF TGTGCCAGCAGCTTAGAAAATCGCCCAGTGTCATATGGCTACACCTTC
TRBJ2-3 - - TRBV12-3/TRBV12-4 CASSPRPPDLSTDTQYF TGTGCCAGCAGCCCTCGTCCCCCTGATTTATCCACAGATACGCAGTATTTT
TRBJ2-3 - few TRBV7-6 CASSQGGDTQYF TGTGCCAGCAGCCAAGGAGGCGATACGCAGTATTTT
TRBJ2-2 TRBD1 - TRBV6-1 CAIRQGSTGELFF TGTGCCATCCGACAGGGATCGACCGGGGAGCTGTTTTTT
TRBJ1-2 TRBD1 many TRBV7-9 CASSEDGTGIYGYTF TGTGCCAGCAGTGAAGACGGGACAGGCATCTATGGCTACACCTTC
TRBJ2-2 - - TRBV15 CATSRDRVRGSVGELFF TGTGCCACCAGCAGAGATCGAGTCCGGGGGTCGGTCGGGGAGCTGTTTTTT
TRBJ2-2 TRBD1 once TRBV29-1 CSGQGQITGELFF TGCAGCGGACAGGGACAGATCACCGGGGAGCTGTTTTTT
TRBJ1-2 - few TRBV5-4 CASSLDRGGNYGYTF TGTGCCAGCAGCTTGGACCGGGGAGGGAACTATGGCTACACCTTC
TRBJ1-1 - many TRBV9 CASSVAGATNTEAFF TGTGCCAGCAGCGTAGCGGGTGCCACGAACACTGAAGCTTTCTTT
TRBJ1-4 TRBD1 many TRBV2 CASRRQGPEKLFF TGTGCCAGCAGGAGACAGGGTCCTGAAAAACTGTTTTTT
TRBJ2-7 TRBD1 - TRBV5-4 CASSHDRAPMYEQYF TGCGCCAGCAGCCACGACAGGGCTCCGATGTACGAGCAGTACTTC
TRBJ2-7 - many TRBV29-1 CSVDIGQDYEQYF TGCAGCGTTGATATAGGGCAGGATTACGAGCAGTACTTC